A selection of T cell receptor beta chains follows, all from one sample in a study of T cells in Graves' hyperthyroidism and ophthalmopathy. In TCRdb, the multiplex PCR reads were re-called with MiXCR into one record per CDR3 protein. The table has some 620,000 distinct CDR3 sequences, 16% seen once. Sequencing was performed on blood. The receptors derive from a young woman with Graves' hyperthyroidism. The CDR3 runs from the conserved cysteine through the conserved F or W. Each record gives: D gene, V gene, clone size, J gene, CDR3 protein, CDR3 DNA. D genes are given only for firm matches. Clone size is not always given. Where it is, it says once, few, many or a class for expanded clones.

>TRBD2|TRBV20-1|many|TRBJ2-1
CSARGGTSGNEQFF
TGCAGTGCTAGAGGCGGGACTAGCGGGAATGAGCAGTTCTTC
>.|TRBV11-2|many|TRBJ1-1
CASSLIEGGSEAFF
TGTGCCAGCAGCTTAATTGAAGGGGGTAGTGAAGCTTTCTTT
>TRBD2|TRBV20-1|many|TRBJ2-1
CSARLTSGRAGRYNEQFF
TGCAGTGCTAGGCTGACTAGCGGGAGGGCCGGGAGGTACAATGAGCAGTTCTTC
>TRBD2|TRBV28|many|TRBJ2-3
CASSLITVAGGRTDTQYF
TGTGCCAGCAGTTTAATCACGGTAGCGGGAGGGAGGACAGATACGCAGTATTTT
>.|TRBV24-1|few|TRBJ2-5
CATSDVGGETQYF
TGTGCCACCAGTGACGTGGGGGGAGAGACCCAGTACTTC
>.|TRBV7-2|many|TRBJ2-4
CASSLGIQGVGIQYF
TGTGCCAGCAGCTTAGGTATCCAGGGAGTAGGCATTCAGTACTTC
>.|TRBV4-2|.|TRBJ2-5
CASSQPVDGNQETQYF
TGTGCCAGCAGCCAACCTGTGGACGGTAACCAAGAGACCCAGTACTTC
>TRBD1|TRBV12-5|few|TRBJ2-7
CASGALSTPGTVYEQYF
TGTGCTAGTGGGGCCCTCTCTACCCCCGGGACAGTATACGAGCAGTACTTC
>TRBD2|TRBV7-3|.|TRBJ2-3
CASSRGGGGGDTQYF
TGTGCCAGCAGCCGCGGGGGGGGGGGGGGAGATACGCAGTATTTT
>TRBD1|TRBV28|many|TRBJ2-1
CAGQGFGYNEQFF
TGTGCCGGACAGGGATTCGGGTACAATGAGCAGTTCTTC
>.|TRBV3-1|many|TRBJ2-1
CASSHSGEGYNEQFF
TGTGCCAGCAGCCATTCGGGAGAGGGCTACAATGAGCAGTTCTTC
>TRBD1|TRBV2|.|TRBJ1-6
CASIGTGVNSPLHF
TGTGCCAGCATAGGGACAGGGGTAAATTCACCCCTCCACTTT
>.|TRBV18|many|TRBJ1-2
CASSPIPANYGYTF
TGTGCCAGCTCACCAATCCCAGCTAACTATGGCTACACCTTC
>.|TRBV28|.|TRBJ2-1
CASSPGPLPGLLYNEQFF
TGTGCCAGCAGTCCGGGGCCTCTGCCGGGACTCCTCTACAATGAGCAGTTCTTC
>.|TRBV7-2|.|TRBJ2-1
CASSLAGLTINYNEQFF
TGTGCCAGCAGCTTAGCCGGACTTACTATAAATTACAATGAGCAGTTCTTC
>.|TRBV12-5|.|TRBJ2-7
CASGPPGPYEQYF
TGTGCTAGTGGGCCCCCGGGACCCTACGAGCAGTACTTC
>TRBD1|TRBV7-3|.|TRBJ1-6
CASSATGGGSPLHF
TGTGCCAGCAGCGCGACAGGGGGCGGCTCACCCCTCCACTTT
>TRBD1|TRBV10-3|few|TRBJ1-6
CAISDLQGENSPLHF
TGTGCCATCAGTGACTTACAGGGGGAGAATTCACCCCTCCACTTT
>.|TRBV27|few|TRBJ2-2
CASSRASGWDTGELFF
TGTGCCAGCAGTCGTGCATCGGGGTGGGACACCGGGGAGCTGTTTTTT
>.|TRBV27|few|TRBJ2-2
CASSRYREGGELFF
TGTGCCAGCTCTAGGTACAGGGAGGGCGGGGAGCTGTTTTTT
>.|TRBV12-3/TRBV12-4|few|TRBJ2-4
CASSLGHGSAKNIQYF
TGTGCCAGCAGTTTAGGACACGGCTCGGCCAAAAACATTCAGTACTTC
>.|TRBV29-1|few|TRBJ1-5
CSARVHSNQPQHF
TGCAGCGCCCGAGTACATAGCAATCAGCCCCAGCATTTT
>.|TRBV11-2|.|TRBJ1-5
CASSQGRGNSNQPQHF
TGTGCCAGCAGCCAAGGACGGGGGAATAGCAATCAGCCCCAGCATTTT
>.|TRBV19|.|TRBJ1-5
CASSTSGAGEPQHF
TGTGCCAGTAGTACCTCAGGGGCAGGTGAACCCCAGCATTTT
>.|TRBV19|.|TRBJ1-5
CASSSFVGTYSNQPQHF
TGTGCCAGTTCTTCCTTTGTAGGGACTTATAGCAATCAGCCCCAGCATTTT
>.|TRBV28|many|TRBJ2-3
CASTRGKGSADTQYF
TGTGCCAGCACCCGCGGCAAAGGGAGCGCAGATACGCAGTATTTT
>.|TRBV5-8|few|TRBJ1-1
CASSSRGIVPEAFF
TGTGCCAGCAGCTCACGTGGCATCGTTCCTGAAGCTTTCTTT
>TRBD2|TRBV12-3/TRBV12-4|.|TRBJ2-1
CASSFLAGGVGDEQFF
TGTGCCAGCAGTTTTTTAGCGGGAGGGGTTGGCGATGAGCAGTTCTTC
>TRBD1|TRBV28|many|TRBJ2-3
CASSKPALYSRGLDTDTQYF
TGTGCCAGCAGTAAACCAGCTTTATATTCCAGGGGGCTTGACACAGATACGCAGTATTTT
>.|TRBV7-8|many|TRBJ1-5
CASSPNWGIGGNQPQHF
TGTGCCAGCAGCCCTAATTGGGGGATCGGGGGCAATCAGCCCCAGCATTTT
>TRBD1|TRBV6-2/TRBV6-3|.|TRBJ2-7
CASSYSPGQLSSYEQYF
TGTGCCAGCAGTTACTCTCCGGGACAGCTAAGCTCCTACGAGCAGTACTTC
>.|TRBV12-3/TRBV12-4|few|TRBJ2-1
CPSSLGGYSSYNEQFF
TGTCCCAGCAGTTTAGGGGGATACAGCTCCTACAATGAGCAGTTCTTC
>TRBD2|TRBV7-3|.|TRBJ2-5
CASSLTPTSGKETQYF
TGTGCCAGCAGCTTAACTCCGACTAGCGGAAAAGAGACCCAGTACTTC
>.|TRBV6-1|few|TRBJ2-2
CASSELAAYTGELFF
TGTGCCAGCAGTGAATTAGCGGCATACACCGGGGAGCTGTTTTTT
>.|TRBV7-3|many|TRBJ1-1
CASSLDTWAEAFF
TGTGCCAGCAGTTTGGATACGTGGGCTGAAGCTTTCTTT
>TRBD2|TRBV7-9|.|TRBJ2-1
CASRSTTSGRAYNEQFF
TGTGCCAGCAGATCCACGACTAGCGGACGCGCCTACAATGAGCAGTTCTTC
>TRBD1|TRBV28|many|TRBJ1-4
CASSLIGQGRREKLFF
TGTGCCAGCAGCCTAATAGGACAGGGTCGGCGGGAAAAACTGTTTTTT